This paragraph covers one T cell receptor (beta chain) sequence. No antigen is known for it. No quality values exist for individual bases; no much larger clone is one base distant. Library preparation used the immunoSEQ multiplex PCR assay. The TCRbeta CDR3 region and adjacent sequences were amplified and sequenced from pancreatic genomic DNA. In the paper's pipeline: Repertoire diversity was measured as a mean normalized Shannon-Wiener index, alongside productive clonality and productive rearrangement counts. The nonparametric Mann-Whitney U test was used to compare repertoire metrics between controls and chronic pancreatitis. A clonotype counted as shared when its CDR3beta sequence had identical amino acid composition and length across subjects. The clones in this table, taken by TCRdb from immuneACCESS, are in-frame only. Not every clone is retained; where verified, under half of the shortfall comes from an unresolved V gene, and the cause of the rest is unknown. V, J and clone size were drawn from that table, and D and trimming were deduced from the DNA. The sample has approximately 1,800 clones on record, roughly 74% of them singletons. The ten largest clones take up around 48% of the sample.

The record originates from a study of immune characteristics of hereditary and idiopathic chronic pancreatitis. For context, the study as a whole: The study profiled local pancreatic immune cells and TCRbeta repertoires in hereditary and idiopathic chronic pancreatitis compared with control organ donor pancreases. The gDNA-based approach was chosen because it involved minimal in vitro experimental manipulation of pancreas-infiltrating T cells. TCRbeta sequencing covered 5 control pancreases, 7 or 8 hereditary chronic pancreatitis pancreases and roughly six idiopathic chronic pancreatitis pancreases.

Chronic pancreatitis pancreas tissue was obtained from patients undergoing total pancreatectomy with islet autotransplantation (TPIAT). Included chronic pancreatitis patients had no known history of diabetes. For TCRbeta sequencing, genomic DNA was pulled straight from bulk pancreas tissue, skipping any T cell sorting. Pancreas tissues from patients and organ donors were collected consecutively at two US centers. General findings and caveats noted by the study authors: Among roughly 13 chronic pancreatitis patients, higher numbers of productive TCR rearrangements went along with higher disease severity scores, showing a positive correlation. The study did not include chronic pancreatitis caused by alcohol use. Compared with controls, TCRbeta repertoire diversity was significantly higher and clonality was lower in both chronic pancreatitis groups. Differences in Vbeta-Jbeta gene family usage, including TRBV10, TRBV19, TRBV23 and TRBV5, were found between hereditary and idiopathic chronic pancreatitis. Patient tissue was available only at the time of TPIAT, so disease duration differences may have influenced immune findings.

CDR1 and CDR2 were assigned from the germline V gene as MDHEN and SYDVKM. Trimming accounts for 7 bases at V and 4 bases at J, while the number of junction bases matched to no gene is 11. The CDR3, cysteine through phenylalanine, is 15 amino acids long. Only the CDR3 part of the read is kept: 45 bases, read in frame from the first base. What was sequenced was pancreas tissue with hereditary chronic pancreatitis. In this chain, TRBV28 is recombined with TRBJ1-2, and TRBD1 matches 8 of the central bases. The clonotype originates from a human donor with chronic pancreatitis. The nucleotide sequence is TGTGCCAGCACCGTACCGGGACAGGATCGCTATGGCTACACCTTC. The encoded protein is CASTVPGQDRYGYTF.